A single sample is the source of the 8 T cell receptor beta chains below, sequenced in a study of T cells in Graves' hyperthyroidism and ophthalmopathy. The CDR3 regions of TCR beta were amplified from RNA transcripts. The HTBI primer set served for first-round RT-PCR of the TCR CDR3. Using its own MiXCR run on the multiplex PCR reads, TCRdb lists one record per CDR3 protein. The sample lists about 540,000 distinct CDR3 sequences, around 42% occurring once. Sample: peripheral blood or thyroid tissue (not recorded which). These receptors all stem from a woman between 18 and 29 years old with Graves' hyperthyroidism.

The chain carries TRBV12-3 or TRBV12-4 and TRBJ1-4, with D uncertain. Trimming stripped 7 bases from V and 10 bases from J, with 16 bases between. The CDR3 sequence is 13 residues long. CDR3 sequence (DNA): TGTGCCAGCACCCCCAGGCCTTTAGGAAAACTGTTTTTT. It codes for CASTPRPLGKLFF.

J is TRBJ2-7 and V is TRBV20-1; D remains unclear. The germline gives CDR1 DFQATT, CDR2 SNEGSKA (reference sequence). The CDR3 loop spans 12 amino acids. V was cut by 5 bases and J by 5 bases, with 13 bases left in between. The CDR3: CSAAPWVDEQYF. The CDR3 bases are TGCAGTGCTGCCCCGTGGGTCGACGAGCAGTACTTC.

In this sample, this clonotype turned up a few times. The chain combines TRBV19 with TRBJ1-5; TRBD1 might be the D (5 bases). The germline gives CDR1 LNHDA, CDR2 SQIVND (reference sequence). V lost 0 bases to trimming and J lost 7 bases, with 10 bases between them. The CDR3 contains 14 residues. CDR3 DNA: TGTGCCAGTAGTATAGAGCAGGGAAGACAGCCCCAGCATTTT. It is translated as CASSIEQGRQPQHF.

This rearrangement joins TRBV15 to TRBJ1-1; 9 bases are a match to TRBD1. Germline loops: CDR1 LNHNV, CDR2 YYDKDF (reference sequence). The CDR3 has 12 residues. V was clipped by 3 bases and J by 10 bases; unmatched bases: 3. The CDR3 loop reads CATSSGQGRAFF. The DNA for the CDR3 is TGTGCCACCAGCAGCGGACAGGGGAGAGCTTTCTTT.

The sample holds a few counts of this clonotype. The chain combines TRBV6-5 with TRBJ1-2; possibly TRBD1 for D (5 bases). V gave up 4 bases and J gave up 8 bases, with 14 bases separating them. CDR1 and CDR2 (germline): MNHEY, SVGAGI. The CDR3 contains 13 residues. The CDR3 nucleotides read TGTGCCAGCAGTTCCCCCACAGGTTTCGGCTACACCTTC. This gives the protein CASSSPTGFGYTF.

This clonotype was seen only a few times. CDR3 sequence: CASSPGKREGGTGELFF. Written as DNA, the CDR3 is TGCGCCAGCAGTCCTGGGAAGCGGGAGGGCGGCACCGGGGAGCTGTTTTTT. The J gene is TRBJ2-2, the V gene TRBV10-2; 10 nucleotides match TRBD2. From germline, CDR1 is WSHSY and CDR2 SAAADI. The CDR3 length is 17 residues. V trimming: 5 bases; J trimming: 4 bases; junction bases outside the gene matches: 10.

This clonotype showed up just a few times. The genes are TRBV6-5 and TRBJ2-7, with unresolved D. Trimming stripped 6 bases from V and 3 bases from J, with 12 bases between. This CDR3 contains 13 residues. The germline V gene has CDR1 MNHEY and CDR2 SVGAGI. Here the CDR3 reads CASSVARYYEQYF. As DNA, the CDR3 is TGTGCCAGCAGCGTAGCCAGATACTACGAGCAGTACTTC.

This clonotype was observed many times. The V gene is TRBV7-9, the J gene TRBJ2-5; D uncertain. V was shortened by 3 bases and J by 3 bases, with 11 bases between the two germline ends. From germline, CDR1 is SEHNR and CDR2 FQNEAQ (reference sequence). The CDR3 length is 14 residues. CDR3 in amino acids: CASSLVGIEETQYF. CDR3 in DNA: TGTGCCAGCAGCTTGGTTGGGATCGAAGAGACCCAGTACTTC. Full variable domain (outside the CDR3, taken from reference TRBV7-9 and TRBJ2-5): DTGVSQNPRHKITKRGQNVTFRCDPISEHNRLYWYRQTLGQGPEFLTYFQNEAQLEKSRLLSDRFSAERPKGSFSTLEIQRTEQGDSAMYLCASSLVGIEETQYFGPGTRLLVL.